Listed below are T cell receptor beta chains from one sample, sequenced in a study of T-cell reconstitution after alpha-beta-depleted transplantation in children. TCRdb reprocessed the PCR reads with MiXCR, giving one entry per CDR3 protein. The sample lists about 510,000 distinct CDR3 sequences, about 10% occurring once. The sample in question was PBMCs, mostly from graft donor cells, obtained 180 days after TCRalphabeta/CD19-depleted stem cell transplant. These receptors were obtained from a female patient aged 2 to 10 who had a stem cell transplant for aplastic anemia, so the T cells may come from the graft donor. Both conserved end residues are part of each CDR3. D genes are given only for firm matches. Clone size is shown for a subset of rows, as once, few, many or a class of expanded clone.

clone size	V gene	D gene	J gene	CDR3 protein	CDR3 DNA
NA	TRBV12-3/TRBV12-4	NA	TRBJ1-5	CASSLTPPRTDSNQPQHF	TGTGCCAGCAGTCTTACTCCACCCCGGACGGATAGCAATCAGCCCCAGCATTTT
few	TRBV6-4	TRBD2	TRBJ2-1	CASSGIAGVAYNEQFF	TGTGCCAGCAGTGGAATAGCGGGAGTAGCCTACAATGAGCAGTTCTTC
NA	TRBV6-1	NA	TRBJ2-5	CASSSTTQETQYF	TGTGCCAGCAGCTCGACTACACAAGAGACCCAGTACTTC
NA	TRBV12-3/TRBV12-4	TRBD1	TRBJ1-5	CASSDRGQPQHF	TGTGCCAGCAGTGACAGGGGTCAGCCCCAGCATTTT
few	TRBV5-1	NA	TRBJ2-3	CASSFLQSPLTDTQYF	TGCGCCAGCAGCTTTCTACAGTCTCCCCTCACAGATACGCAGTATTTT
NA	TRBV7-3	NA	TRBJ2-1	CASTRGSTHNEQFF	TGTGCCAGCACAAGGGGAAGTACCCACAATGAGCAGTTCTTC
NA	TRBV24-1	TRBD1	TRBJ2-2	CATSGTGSPGELFF	TGTGCCACCAGTGGGACAGGGTCCCCCGGGGAGCTGTTTTTT
NA	TRBV15	TRBD1	TRBJ2-3	CATSWRTGGTDTQYF	TGTGCCACCAGCTGGAGGACAGGGGGCACAGATACGCAGTATTTT
NA	TRBV19	TRBD1	TRBJ1-4	CASGQDQNEKLFF	TGTGCCAGTGGACAGGACCAAAATGAAAAACTGTTTTTT
once	TRBV11-2	NA	TRBJ2-7	CASRSIRRGANSEQYF	TGTGCCAGCAGATCGATCAGGAGGGGCGCTAACTCCGAGCAGTACTTC
NA	TRBV25-1	TRBD1	TRBJ1-1	CASSERATGTIREAFF	TGTGCCAGCAGTGAAAGGGCGACAGGGACGATCCGTGAAGCTTTCTTT
many	TRBV7-9	NA	TRBJ1-5	CASSGTGYQPQHF	TGTGCCAGCAGCGGAACAGGTTATCAGCCCCAGCATTTT
NA	TRBV12-3/TRBV12-4	TRBD1	TRBJ1-1	CASSLRQGVKAFF	TGTGCCAGCAGTTTACGCCAGGGGGTGAAAGCTTTCTTT
NA	TRBV27	NA	TRBJ2-3	CASSTSGDRLTRTQYF	TGTGCCAGCAGTACCAGCGGGGACAGACTCACCCGAACGCAGTATTTT
few	TRBV27	NA	TRBJ1-4	CASSPTGAPGLFF	TGTGCCAGCAGTCCCACAGGCGCCCCGGGACTGTTTTTT
NA	TRBV18	TRBD2	TRBJ2-1	CASSPKAGGPYNEQFF	TGTGCCAGCTCACCCAAAGCGGGAGGGCCCTACAATGAGCAGTTCTTC